This T cell receptor (beta chain) was documented in a study of cytomegalovirus exposure and HLA in healthy donors. PCR employed 60 Vbeta and 13 Jbeta primers. TCRdb keeps only in-frame clones here, not all; method: immunoSEQ multiplex PCR. The table lists roughly 100,000 clones, around 80% of them singletons. J gave up 5 bases and V 3 bases, and 5 bases lay outside the gene matches. Germline-derived CDR1 and CDR2 are MNHEY and SMNVEV (reference sequence). The CDR3 length is 14 residues. This TCR derives from a young man in good health and CMV-seronegative. The specimen was PBMCs. This chain joins TRBV27 and TRBJ2-7; 9 bases agree with TRBD2. The CDR3 protein is CASSFVAGGDEQYF. The DNA of the CDR3 is TGTGCCAGCAGTTTCGTCGCGGGAGGGGACGAGCAGTACTTC.